A single sample gave rise to the 6 T cell receptor beta chains below, sequenced in a study of blood T cell repertoires in COVID-19. The data were produced by immunoSEQ multiplex PCR, yet TCRdb's version contains in-frame clones alone and is incomplete. The table records some 240,000 clones, roughly four fifths of them present only once. The sample comprised PBMCs or T cells enriched from blood (not recorded which). The source is a man in his fifties who had recovered from COVID-19.

The V call is TRBV5-1, the J call TRBJ2-3, with a tentative D call TRBD2 (6 bases). In germline, CDR1 is SGHRS, CDR2 YFSETQ. Trimming took 2 bases from V and 2 from J, leaving 21 bases between them. The CDR3 is 18 amino acids. The CDR3 DNA follows: TGCGCCAGCAGCTTAGCTACGGGACTCACGTTACACACAGATACGCAGTATTTT. Protein product: CASSLATGLTLHTDTQYF.

The rearrangement uses TRBV19 and TRBJ1-2; tentatively, D is TRBD1 (5 bases). In germline, CDR1 is LNHDA, CDR2 SQIVND (reference sequence). The CDR3 contains 15 residues. V dropped 1 base and J dropped 8 bases, with 17 bases sitting between them. The CDR3 DNA follows: TGTGCCAGTAGTATAGCCCGGCAAGGGGAAGGAGGCTACACCTTC. Its translation: CASSIARQGEGGYTF.

This chain connects TRBV5-1 to TRBJ1-4, with 12 bases that match TRBD1. The J segment lost 8 bases and the V segment lost 3 bases, leaving 5 bases of the junction unmatched. The CDR3 totals 15 residues. The germline V gene encodes CDR1 SGHRS and CDR2 YFSETQ. CDR3 residues: CASSYTGTGGEKLFF. The CDR3 nucleotides read TGCGCCAGCAGCTATACCGGGACAGGGGGCGAAAAACTGTTTTTT.

This clone appeared once. V gene TRBV10-3 combines with J gene TRBJ2-1; 10 bases line up with TRBD2. V trimming: 6 bases; J trimming: 4 bases; junction bases outside the gene matches: 6. CDR1 is ENHRY, CDR2 SYGVKD, per germline. This CDR3 comprises 15 residues. This chain's CDR3 is CAIRGSGREYNEQFF. DNA for the CDR3: TGTGCCATCAGGGGGAGCGGGAGGGAATACAATGAGCAGTTCTTC.

V is TRBV7-2 and J is TRBJ1-6; D is possibly TRBD1 (6 bases). Trimming removed 3 bases at V and 7 bases at J, with 16 bases between. The germline V gene encodes CDR1 SGHTA and CDR2 FQGNSA. CDR3 size: 16 residues. The CDR3 bases are TGTGCCAGCAGCTTCAGGGTTATGGGACAAAATTCACCCCTCCACTTT. It translates to CASSFRVMGQNSPLHF.

The V and J genes are TRBV3-1 (or the pseudogene TRBV3-2) and TRBJ2-7; TRBD2 matches 11 bases. The length of the CDR3 is 14 residues. CDR1 is LGHDT, CDR2 YNNKEL, per germline (reference sequence). The V gene end was trimmed by 9 bases and the J gene end by 3 bases; junction bases not matched to a gene: 7. The CDR3: CASRLAGSGYEQYF. CDR3 in DNA: TGTGCCAGTCGACTAGCGGGATCTGGCTACGAGCAGTACTTC.